One T cell receptor (beta chain) is described in this entry. The data were produced by immunoSEQ multiplex PCR, yet TCRdb's version contains in-frame clones alone and is incomplete. The data contain 110,000 or so clones, approximately 89% of them singletons. The V and J ends lost 5 bases and 5 bases, in that order; junction bases with no gene match: 9. The CDR3 sequence is 15 residues long. Germline CDR1 reads SGHTS; CDR2 reads YDEGEE. This entry belongs to a study of T cell responses to AZD1222 COVID-19 vaccine. The V and J genes are TRBV5-8 and TRBJ2-1; 8 bases are a match to TRBD1. The sample was peripheral blood, taken 28 days after the second AZD1222 dose. The receptor was derived from an adult who received the AZD1222 COVID-19 vaccine. The CDR3 DNA follows: TGTGCCAGCAGATCCGGACAGGGTACTGACAATGAGCAGTTCTTC. Its protein is CASRSGQGTDNEQFF.